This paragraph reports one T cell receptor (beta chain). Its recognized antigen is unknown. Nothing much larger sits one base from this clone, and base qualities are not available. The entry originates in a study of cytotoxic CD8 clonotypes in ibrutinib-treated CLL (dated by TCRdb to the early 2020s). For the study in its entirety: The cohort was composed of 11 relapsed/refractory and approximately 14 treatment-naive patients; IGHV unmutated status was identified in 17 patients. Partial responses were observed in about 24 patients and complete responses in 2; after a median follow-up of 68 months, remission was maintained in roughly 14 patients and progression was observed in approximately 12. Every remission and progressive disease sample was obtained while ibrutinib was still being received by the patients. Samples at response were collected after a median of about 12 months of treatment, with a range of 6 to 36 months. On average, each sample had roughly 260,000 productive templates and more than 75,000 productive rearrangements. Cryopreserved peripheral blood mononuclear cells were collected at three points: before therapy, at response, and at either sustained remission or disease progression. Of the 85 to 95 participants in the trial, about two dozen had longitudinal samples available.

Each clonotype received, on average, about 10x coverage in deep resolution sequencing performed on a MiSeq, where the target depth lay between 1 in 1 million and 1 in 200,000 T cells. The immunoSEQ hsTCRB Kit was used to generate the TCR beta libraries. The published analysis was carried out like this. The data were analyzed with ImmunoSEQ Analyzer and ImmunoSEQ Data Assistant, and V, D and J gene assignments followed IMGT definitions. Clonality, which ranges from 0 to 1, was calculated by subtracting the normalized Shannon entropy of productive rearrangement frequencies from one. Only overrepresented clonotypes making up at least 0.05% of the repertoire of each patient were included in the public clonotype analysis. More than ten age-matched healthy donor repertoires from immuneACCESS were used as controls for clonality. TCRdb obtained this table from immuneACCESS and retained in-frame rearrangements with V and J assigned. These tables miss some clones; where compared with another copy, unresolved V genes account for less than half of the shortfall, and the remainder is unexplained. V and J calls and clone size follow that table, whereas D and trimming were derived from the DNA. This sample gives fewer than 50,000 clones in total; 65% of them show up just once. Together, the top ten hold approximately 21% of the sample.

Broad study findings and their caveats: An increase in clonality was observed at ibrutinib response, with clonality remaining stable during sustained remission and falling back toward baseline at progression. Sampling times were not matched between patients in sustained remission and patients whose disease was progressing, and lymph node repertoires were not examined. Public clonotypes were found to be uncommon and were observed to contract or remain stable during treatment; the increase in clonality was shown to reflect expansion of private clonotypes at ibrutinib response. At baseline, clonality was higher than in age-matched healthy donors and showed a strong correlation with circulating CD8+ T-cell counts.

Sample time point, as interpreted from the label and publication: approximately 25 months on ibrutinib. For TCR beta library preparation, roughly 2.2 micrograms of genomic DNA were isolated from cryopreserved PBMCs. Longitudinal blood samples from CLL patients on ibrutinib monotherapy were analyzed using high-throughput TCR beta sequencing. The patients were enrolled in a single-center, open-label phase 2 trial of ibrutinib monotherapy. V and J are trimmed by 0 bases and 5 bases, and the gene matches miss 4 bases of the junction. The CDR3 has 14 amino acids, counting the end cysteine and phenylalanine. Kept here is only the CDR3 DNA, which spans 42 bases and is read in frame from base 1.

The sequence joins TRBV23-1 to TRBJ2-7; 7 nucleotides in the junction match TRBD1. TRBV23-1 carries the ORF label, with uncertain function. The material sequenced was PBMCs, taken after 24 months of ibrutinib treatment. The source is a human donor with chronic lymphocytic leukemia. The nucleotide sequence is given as TGCGCCAGCAGTCAATCGAAACAGGGGAACGAGCAGTACTTC. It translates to CASSQSKQGNEQYF.